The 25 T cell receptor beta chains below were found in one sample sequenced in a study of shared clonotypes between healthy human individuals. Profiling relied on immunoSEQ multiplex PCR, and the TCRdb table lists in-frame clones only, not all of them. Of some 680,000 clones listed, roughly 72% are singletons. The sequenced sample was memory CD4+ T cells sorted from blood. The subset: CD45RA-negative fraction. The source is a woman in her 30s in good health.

The CDR3, as DNA: TGCGCCAGCAGCCCCGTAGCGGGAGAAGAGACCCAGTACTTC. Its translation is CASSPVAGEETQYF. This chain connects TRBV5-1 to TRBJ2-5; 9 nucleotides align to TRBD2. J was trimmed by 3 bases and V by 4 bases; bases with no gene match: 4. Germline V gives CDR1 SGHRS, CDR2 YFSETQ. CDR3 length: 14 amino acids.

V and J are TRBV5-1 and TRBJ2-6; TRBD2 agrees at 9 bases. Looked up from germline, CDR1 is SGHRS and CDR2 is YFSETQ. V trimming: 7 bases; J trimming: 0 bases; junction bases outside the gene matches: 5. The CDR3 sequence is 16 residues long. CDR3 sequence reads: CASRLAVSSGANVLTF. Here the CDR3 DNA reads TGCGCCAGCCGACTAGCGGTAAGCTCTGGGGCCAACGTCCTGACTTTC.

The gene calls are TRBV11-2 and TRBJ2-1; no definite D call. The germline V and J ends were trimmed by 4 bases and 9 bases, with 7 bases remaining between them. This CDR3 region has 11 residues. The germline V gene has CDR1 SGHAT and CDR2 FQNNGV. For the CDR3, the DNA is TGTGCCAGCAGCTCGTTTAGTGAGCAGTTCTTC. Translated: CASSSFSEQFF.

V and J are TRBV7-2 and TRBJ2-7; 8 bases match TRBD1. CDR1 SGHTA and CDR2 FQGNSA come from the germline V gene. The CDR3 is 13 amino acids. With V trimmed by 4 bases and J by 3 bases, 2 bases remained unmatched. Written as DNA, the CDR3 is TGTGCCAGCAGCTGGGGACAGGACTACGAGCAGTACTTC. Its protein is CASSWGQDYEQYF.

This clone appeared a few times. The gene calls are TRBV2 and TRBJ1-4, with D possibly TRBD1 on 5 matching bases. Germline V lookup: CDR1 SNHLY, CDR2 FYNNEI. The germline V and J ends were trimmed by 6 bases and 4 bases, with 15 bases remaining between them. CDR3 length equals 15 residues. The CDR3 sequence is CASSSRPGLNEKLFF. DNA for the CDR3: TGTGCCAGCAGCTCTCGTCCGGGACTTAATGAAAAACTGTTTTTT.

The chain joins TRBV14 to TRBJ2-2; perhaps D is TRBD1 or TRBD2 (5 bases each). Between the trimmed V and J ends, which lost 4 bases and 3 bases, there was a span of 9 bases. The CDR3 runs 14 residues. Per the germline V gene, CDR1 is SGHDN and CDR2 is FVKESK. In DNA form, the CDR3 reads TGTGCCAGCAGCCTACAGGACTACACCGGGGAGCTGTTTTTT. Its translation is CASSLQDYTGELFF.

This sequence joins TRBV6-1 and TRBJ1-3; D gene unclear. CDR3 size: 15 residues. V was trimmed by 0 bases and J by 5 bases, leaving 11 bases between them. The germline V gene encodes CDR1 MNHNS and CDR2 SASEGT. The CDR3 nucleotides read TGTGCCAGCAGTGAAGCGCTCAGCAGTAGAAACACCATATATTTT. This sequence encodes CASSEALSSRNTIYF.

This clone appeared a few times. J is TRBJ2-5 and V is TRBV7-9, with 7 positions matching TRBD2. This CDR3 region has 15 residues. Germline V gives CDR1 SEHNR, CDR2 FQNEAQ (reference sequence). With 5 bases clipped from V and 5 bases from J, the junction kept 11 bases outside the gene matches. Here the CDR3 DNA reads TGTGCCAGCAGCCACGCCCCCGGACTAGATGAGACCCAGTACTTC. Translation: CASSHAPGLDETQYF.

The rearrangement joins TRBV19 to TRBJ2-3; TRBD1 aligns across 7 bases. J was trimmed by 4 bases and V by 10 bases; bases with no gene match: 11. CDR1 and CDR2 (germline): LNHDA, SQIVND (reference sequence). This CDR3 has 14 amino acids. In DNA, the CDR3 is TGTGCCACTGCGCTGACAGGGACGCCAGATACGCAGTATTTT. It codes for CATALTGTPDTQYF.

The CDR3 DNA follows: TGTGCCAGCAGTGATTTTTTTCCAACGGGAAACACCATATATTTT. Amino acid sequence: CASSDFFPTGNTIYF. The rearrangement joins TRBV2 to TRBJ1-3; the D is unclear. In germline, CDR1 is SNHLY, CDR2 FYNNEI. Trimming cost V 3 bases and J 4 bases, with 13 bases left between them. The CDR3 has 15 residues.

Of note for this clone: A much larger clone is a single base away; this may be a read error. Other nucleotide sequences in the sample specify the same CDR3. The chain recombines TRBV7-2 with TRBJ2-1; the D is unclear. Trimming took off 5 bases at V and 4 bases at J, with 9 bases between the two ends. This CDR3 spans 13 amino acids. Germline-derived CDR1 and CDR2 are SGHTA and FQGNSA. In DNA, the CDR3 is TGTGCCAGCAGCCCCTACTTGTACAATGAGCAGTTCTTC. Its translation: CASSPYLYNEQFF. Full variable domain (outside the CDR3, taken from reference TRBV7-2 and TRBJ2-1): GAGVSQSPSNKVTEKGKDVELRCDPISGHTALYWYRQSLGQGLEFLIYFQGNSAPDKSGLPSDRFSAERTGGSVSTLTIQRTQQEDSAVYLCASSPYLYNEQFFGPGTRLTVL.

The CDR3 DNA sequence: TGTGCCAGCAGTGGGGTAGCGGGAAGGTCCTACAATGAGCAGTTCTTC. Its translation is CASSGVAGRSYNEQFF. The chain is built from TRBV6-1 and TRBJ2-1, with TRBD2 matching 8 bases. This CDR3 is 16 amino acids long. Germline CDR1 and CDR2: MNHNS and SASEGT. V gave up 4 bases and J gave up 1 base; unmatched junction bases: 6.

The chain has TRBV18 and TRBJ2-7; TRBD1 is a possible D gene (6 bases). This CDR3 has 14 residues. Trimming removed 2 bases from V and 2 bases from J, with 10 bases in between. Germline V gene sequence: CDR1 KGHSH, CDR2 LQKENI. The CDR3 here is CASSPIQGPYEQYF. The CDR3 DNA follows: TGTGCCAGCTCACCAATTCAGGGGCCCTACGAGCAGTACTTC.

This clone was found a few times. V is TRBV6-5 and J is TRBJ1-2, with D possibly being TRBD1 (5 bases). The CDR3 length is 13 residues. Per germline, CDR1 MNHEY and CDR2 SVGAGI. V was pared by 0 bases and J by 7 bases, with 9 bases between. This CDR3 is CASSYSTTVGYTF. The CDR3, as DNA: TGTGCCAGCAGTTACTCGACGACAGTTGGCTACACCTTC.

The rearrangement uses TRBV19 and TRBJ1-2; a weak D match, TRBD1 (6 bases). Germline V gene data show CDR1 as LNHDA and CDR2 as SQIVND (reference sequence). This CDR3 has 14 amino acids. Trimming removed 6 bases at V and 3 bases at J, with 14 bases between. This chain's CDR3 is CASSLEQGDYGYTF. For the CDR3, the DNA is TGTGCCAGTAGCCTAGAACAGGGTGACTATGGCTACACCTTC. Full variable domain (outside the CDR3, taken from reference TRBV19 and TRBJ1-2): DGGITQSPKYLFRKEGQNVTLSCEQNLNHDAMYWYRQDPGQGLRLIYYSQIVNDFQKGDIAEGYSVSREKKESFPLTVTSAQKNPTAFYLCASSLEQGDYGYTFGSGTRLTVV.

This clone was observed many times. The CDR3 bases are TGTGCCAGCAGTCTACTAGCGGGAGACACAGATACGCAGTATTTT. Translation: CASSLLAGDTDTQYF. This chain links TRBV6-1 with TRBJ2-3; TRBD2 matches at 11 bases. This CDR3 comprises 15 residues. Germline V gene sequence: CDR1 MNHNS, CDR2 SASEGT. Trimming at V came to 5 bases and at J to 2 bases, leaving 3 bases not matched to a gene.

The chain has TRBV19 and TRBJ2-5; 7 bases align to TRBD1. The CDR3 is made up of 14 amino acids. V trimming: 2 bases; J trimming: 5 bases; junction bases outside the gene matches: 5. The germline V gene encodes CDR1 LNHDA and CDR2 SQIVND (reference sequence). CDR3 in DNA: TGTGCCAGTAGTATACCGGACAGGTCGGAGACCCAGTACTTC. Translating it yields CASSIPDRSETQYF.

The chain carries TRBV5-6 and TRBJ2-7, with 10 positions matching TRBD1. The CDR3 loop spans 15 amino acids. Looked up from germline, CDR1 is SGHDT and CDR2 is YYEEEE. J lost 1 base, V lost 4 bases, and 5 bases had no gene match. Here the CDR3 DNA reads TGTGCCAGCAGCGAGACAGGGGGCGCATCCTACGAGCAGTACTTC. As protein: CASSETGGASYEQYF.

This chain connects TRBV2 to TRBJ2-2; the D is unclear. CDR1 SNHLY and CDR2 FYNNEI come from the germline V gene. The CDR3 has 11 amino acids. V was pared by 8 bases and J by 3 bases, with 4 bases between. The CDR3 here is CASLYTGELFF. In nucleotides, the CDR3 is TGTGCCAGCCTTTACACCGGGGAGCTGTTTTTT.

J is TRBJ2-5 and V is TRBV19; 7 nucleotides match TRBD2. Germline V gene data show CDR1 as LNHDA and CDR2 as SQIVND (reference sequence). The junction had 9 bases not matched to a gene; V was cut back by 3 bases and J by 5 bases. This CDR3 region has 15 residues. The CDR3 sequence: CASSIEVGGPETQYF. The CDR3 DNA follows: TGTGCCAGTAGTATTGAAGTGGGAGGGCCGGAGACCCAGTACTTC.

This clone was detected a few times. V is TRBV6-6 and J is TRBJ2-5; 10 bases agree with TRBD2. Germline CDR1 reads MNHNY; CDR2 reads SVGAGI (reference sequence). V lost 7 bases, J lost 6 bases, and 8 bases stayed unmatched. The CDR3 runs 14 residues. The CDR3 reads CASTTHSGRQTQYF. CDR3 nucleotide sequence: TGTGCCAGCACCACACATAGCGGGAGGCAGACCCAGTACTTC.

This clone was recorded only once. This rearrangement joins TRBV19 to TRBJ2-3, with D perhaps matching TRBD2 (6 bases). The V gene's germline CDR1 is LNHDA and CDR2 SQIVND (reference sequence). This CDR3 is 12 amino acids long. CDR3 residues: CGSGVSTDTQYF. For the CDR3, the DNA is TGTGGTAGCGGAGTGAGCACAGATACGCAGTATTTT.

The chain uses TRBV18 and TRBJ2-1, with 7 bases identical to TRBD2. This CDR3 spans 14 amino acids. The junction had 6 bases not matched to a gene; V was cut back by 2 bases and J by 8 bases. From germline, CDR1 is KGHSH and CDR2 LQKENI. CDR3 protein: CASSPKWEGHEQFF. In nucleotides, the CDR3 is TGTGCCAGCTCACCAAAGTGGGAGGGCCATGAGCAGTTCTTC.

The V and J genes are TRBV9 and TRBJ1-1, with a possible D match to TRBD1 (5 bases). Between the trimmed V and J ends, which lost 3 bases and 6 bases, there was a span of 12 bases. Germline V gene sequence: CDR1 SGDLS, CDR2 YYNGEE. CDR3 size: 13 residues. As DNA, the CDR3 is TGTGCCAGCAGCGAGGGGTTTTTCTCTGAAGCTTTCTTT. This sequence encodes CASSEGFFSEAFF.

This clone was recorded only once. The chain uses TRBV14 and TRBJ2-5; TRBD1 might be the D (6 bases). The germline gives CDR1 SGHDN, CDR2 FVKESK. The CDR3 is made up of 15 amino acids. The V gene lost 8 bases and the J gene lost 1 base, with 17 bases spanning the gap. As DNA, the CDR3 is TGTGCCAGCCGTAGGACAGCTCAGCCCCAAGAGACCCAGTACTTC. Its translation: CASRRTAQPQETQYF.